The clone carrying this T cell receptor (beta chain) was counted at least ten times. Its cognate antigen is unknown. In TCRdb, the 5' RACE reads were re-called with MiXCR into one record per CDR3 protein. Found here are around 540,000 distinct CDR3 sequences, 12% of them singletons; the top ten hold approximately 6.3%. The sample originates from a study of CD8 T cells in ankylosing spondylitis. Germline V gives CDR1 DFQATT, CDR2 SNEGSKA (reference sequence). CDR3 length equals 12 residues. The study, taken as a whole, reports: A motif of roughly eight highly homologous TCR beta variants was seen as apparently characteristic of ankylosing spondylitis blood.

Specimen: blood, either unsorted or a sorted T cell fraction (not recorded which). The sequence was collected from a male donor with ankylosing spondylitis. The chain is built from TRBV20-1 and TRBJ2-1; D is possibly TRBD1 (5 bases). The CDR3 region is CIIGVSYNEQFF. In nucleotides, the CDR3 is TGCATAATAGGGGTCTCCTACAATGAGCAGTTCTTC.